This T cell receptor (beta chain) was recovered during a study of patients and donors after allogeneic stem cell transplantation (dated by TCRdb to about 2020). Libraries were prepared through RT-PCR. The data were produced on a NextSeq 550. TCRdb itself trimmed the public reads at Q25 with fastp, ran MiXCR and retained productive beta chains. All rows with the same CDR3 protein become a single entry with the most common DNA and genes. The sample contains 150,000 to 250,000 distinct CDR3 sequences, about 40% of them found a single time. The ten largest clones add up to 30% to 35% of the sample. V is shortened by 5 bases, J by 1 base, and the region joining them spans 9 bases. From the cysteine up to the phenylalanine, the CDR3 has a length of 14 residues. The DNA shown is the 42-base CDR3, in frame from base 1. With respect to this clonotype: Its binding antigen is unknown. Base qualities are not recorded, but no much larger clone differs from it by a single base.

This receptor was obtained from a human donor who was either an allogeneic HSCT recipient or a stem cell or donor lymphocyte infusion donor (not recorded which). It is not recorded whose cells these are; they may come from a transplant donor. The sequenced material came from blood, either unsorted or a sorted T cell fraction (not recorded which). The sequence joins TRBV12-3 or TRBV12-4 to TRBJ1-5; the D gene is perhaps TRBD1, from 6 matching bases. The bases are TGTGCCAGCAGTGAGGACAGCAGCAATCAGCCCCAGCATTTT. Its translation reads: CASSEDSSNQPQHF.